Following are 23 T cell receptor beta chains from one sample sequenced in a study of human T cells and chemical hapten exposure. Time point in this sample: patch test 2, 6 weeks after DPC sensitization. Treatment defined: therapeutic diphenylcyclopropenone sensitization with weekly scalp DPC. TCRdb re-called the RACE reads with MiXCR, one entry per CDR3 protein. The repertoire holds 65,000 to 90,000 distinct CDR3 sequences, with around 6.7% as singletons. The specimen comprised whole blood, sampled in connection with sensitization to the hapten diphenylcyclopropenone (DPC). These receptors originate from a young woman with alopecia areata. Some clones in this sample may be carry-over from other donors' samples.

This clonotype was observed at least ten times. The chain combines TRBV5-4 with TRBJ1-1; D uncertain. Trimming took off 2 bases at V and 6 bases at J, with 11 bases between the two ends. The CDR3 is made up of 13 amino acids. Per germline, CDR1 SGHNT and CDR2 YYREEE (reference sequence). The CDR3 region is CASSLGSPAEAFF. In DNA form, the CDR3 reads TGTGCCAGCAGCTTAGGGAGTCCCGCTGAAGCTTTCTTT.

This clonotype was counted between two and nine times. CDR3 residues: CSVGTPGEAFF. Here the CDR3 DNA reads TGCAGCGTTGGAACACCCGGAGAAGCTTTCTTT. V gene TRBV29-1 combines with J gene TRBJ1-1, with D unresolved. Germline V gene sequence: CDR1 SQVTM, CDR2 ANQGSEA. V was shortened by 4 bases and J by 8 bases, with 11 bases between the two germline ends. This CDR3 spans 11 amino acids.

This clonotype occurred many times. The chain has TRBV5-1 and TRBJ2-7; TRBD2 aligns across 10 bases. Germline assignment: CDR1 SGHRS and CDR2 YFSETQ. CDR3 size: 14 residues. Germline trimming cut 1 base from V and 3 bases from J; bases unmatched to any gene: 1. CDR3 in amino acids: CASSLTSGVYEQYF. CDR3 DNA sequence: TGCGCCAGCAGCTTGACTAGCGGGGTCTACGAGCAGTACTTC.

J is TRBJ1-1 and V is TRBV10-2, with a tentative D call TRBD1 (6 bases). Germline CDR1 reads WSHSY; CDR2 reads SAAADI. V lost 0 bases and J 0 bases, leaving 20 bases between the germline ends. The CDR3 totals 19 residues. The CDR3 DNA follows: TGCGCCAGCAGTGAGTCATGGGGAGGACGGGGGCATTTGAACACTGAAGCTTTCTTT. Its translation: CASSESWGGRGHLNTEAFF.

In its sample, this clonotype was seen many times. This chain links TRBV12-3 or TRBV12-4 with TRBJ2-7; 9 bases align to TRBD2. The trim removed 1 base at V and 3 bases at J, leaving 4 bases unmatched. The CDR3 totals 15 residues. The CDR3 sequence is CASSLDSGGYYEQYF. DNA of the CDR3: TGTGCCAGCAGTTTAGATAGCGGGGGATACTACGAGCAGTACTTC.

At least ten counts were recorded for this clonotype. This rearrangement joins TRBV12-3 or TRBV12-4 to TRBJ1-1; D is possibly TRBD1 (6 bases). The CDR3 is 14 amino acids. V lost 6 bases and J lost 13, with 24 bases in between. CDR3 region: CASSDRSGTRSGFF. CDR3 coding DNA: TGTGCCAGCAGCGATAGGTCCGGGACAAGGTCAGGTTTCTTT.

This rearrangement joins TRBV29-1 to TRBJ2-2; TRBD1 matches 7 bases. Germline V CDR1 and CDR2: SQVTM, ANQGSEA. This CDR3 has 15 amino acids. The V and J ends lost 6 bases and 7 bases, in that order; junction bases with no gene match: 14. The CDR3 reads CSVFGTDGSGGELFF. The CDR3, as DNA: TGCAGCGTATTTGGGACAGACGGGTCGGGCGGGGAGCTGTTTTTT.

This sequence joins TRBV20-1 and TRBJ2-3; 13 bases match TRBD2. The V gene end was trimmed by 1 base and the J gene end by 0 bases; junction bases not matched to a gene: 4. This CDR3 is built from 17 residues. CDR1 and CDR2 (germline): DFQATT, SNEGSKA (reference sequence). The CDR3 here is CSARAPGLAGSTDTQYF. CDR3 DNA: TGCAGTGCTAGAGCACCGGGACTAGCGGGGAGCACAGATACGCAGTATTTT.

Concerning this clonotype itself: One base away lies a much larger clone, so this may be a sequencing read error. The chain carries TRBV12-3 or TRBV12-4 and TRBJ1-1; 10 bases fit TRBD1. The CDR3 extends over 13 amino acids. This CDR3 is CANSPDRGPNAFF. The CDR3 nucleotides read TGTGCCAACAGTCCCGACAGGGGGCCGAATGCTTTCTTT.

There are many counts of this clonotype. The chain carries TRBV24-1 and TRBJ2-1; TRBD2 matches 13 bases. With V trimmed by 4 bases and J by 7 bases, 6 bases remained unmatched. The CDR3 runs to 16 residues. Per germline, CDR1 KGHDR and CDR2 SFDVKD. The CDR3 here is CATSDELAGGRNEQFF. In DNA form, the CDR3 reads TGTGCCACCAGTGACGAACTAGCGGGGGGGCGGAATGAGCAGTTCTTC.

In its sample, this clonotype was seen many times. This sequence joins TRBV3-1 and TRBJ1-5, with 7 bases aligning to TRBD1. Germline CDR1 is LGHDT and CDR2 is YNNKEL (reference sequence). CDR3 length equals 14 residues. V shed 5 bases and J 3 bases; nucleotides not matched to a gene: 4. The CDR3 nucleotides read TGTGCCAGCAGCGGCGGGACAGACAATCAGCCCCAGCATTTT. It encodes CASSGGTDNQPQHF.

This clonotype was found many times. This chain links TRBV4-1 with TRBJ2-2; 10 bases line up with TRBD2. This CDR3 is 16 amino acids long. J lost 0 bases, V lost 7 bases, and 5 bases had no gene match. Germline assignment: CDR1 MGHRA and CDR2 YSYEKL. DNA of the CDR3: TGCGCCAGCAACCTAGCGGGGGAGACGAACACCGGGGAGCTGTTTTTT. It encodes CASNLAGETNTGELFF.

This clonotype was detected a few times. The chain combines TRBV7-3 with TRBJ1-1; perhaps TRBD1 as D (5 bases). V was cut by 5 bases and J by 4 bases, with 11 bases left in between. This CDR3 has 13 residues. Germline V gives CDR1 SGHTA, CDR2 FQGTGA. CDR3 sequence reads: CASSRRESTEAFF. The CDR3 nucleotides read TGTGCCAGCAGCCGCAGGGAATCCACTGAAGCTTTCTTT.

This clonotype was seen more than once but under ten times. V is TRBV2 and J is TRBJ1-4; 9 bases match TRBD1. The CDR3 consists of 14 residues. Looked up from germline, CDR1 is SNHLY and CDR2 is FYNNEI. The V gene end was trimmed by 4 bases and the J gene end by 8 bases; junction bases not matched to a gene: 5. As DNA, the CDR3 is TGTGCCAGCAGTGCCGGGACAGGGAAGGAAAAACTGTTTTTT. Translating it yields CASSAGTGKEKLFF.

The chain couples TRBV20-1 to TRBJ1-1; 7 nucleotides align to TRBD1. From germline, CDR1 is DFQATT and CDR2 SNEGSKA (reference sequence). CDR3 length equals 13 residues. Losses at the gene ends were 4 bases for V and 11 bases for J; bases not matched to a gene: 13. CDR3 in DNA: TGCAGTGCTACTCGGATTGACAGGGAAGAGGCTTTCTTT. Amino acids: CSATRIDREEAFF.

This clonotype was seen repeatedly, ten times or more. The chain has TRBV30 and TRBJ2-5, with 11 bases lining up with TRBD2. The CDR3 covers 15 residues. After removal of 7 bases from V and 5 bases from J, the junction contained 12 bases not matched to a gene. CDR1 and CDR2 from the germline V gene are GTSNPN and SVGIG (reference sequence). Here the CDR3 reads CASTFASGGRETQYF. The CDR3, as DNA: TGTGCCTCGACCTTTGCTAGCGGGGGGCGGGAGACCCAGTACTTC.

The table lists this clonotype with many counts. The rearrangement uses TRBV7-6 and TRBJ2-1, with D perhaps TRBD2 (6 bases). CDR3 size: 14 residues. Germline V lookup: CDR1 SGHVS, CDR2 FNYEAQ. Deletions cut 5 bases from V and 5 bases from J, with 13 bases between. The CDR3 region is CASSPHLANNEQFF. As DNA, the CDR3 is TGTGCCAGCAGCCCCCATCTAGCGAACAATGAGCAGTTCTTC.

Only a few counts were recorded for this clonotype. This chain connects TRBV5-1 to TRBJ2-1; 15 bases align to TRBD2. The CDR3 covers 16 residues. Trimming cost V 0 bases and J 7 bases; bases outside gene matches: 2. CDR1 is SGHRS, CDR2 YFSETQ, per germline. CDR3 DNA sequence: TGCGCCAGCAGCTTGGGGACTAGCGGGGGGGCAAATGAGCAGTTCTTC. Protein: CASSLGTSGGANEQFF.

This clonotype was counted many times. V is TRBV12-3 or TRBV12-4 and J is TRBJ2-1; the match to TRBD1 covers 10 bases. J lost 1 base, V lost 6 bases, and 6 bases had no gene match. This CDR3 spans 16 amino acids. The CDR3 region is CASSQGQGISYNEQFF. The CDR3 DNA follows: TGTGCCAGCAGCCAGGGACAGGGGATTTCCTACAATGAGCAGTTCTTC.

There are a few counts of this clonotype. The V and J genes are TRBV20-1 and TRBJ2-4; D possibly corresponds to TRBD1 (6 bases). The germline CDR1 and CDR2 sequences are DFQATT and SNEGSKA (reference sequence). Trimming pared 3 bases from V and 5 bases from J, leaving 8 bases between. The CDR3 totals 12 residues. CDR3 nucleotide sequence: TGCAGTGCTAGGCCAGGGGAAAACATTCAGTACTTC. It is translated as CSARPGENIQYF.

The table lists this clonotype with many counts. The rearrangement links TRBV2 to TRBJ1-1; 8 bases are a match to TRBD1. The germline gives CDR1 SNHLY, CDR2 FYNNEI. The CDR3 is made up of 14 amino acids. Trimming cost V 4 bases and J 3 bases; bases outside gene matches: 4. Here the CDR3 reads CASSAQGVDTEAFF. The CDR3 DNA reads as TGTGCCAGCAGTGCACAGGGGGTCGACACTGAAGCTTTCTTT. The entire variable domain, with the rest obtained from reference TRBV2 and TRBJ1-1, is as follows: EPEVTQTPSHQVTQMGQEVILRCVPISNHLYFYWYRQILGQKVEFLVSFYNNEISEKSEIFDDQFSVERPDGSNFTLKIRSTKLEDSAMYFCASSAQGVDTEAFFGQGTRLTVV.

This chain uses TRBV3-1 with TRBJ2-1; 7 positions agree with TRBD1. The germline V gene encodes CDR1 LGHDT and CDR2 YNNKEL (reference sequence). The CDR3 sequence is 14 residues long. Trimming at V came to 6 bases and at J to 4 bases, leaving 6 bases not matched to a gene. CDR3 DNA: TGTGCCAGCAGAAAGACGGGACAGTACAATGAGCAGTTCTTC. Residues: CASRKTGQYNEQFF.

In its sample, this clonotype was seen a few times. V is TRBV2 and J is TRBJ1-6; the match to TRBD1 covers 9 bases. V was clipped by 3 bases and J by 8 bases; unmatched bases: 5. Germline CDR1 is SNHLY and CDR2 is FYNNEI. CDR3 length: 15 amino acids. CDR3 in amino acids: CASSDWTGVDSPLHF. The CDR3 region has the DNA TGTGCCAGCAGTGATTGGACAGGGGTTGATTCACCCCTCCACTTT.